This entry is about one TCR beta chain. Per germline, CDR1 LNHDA and CDR2 SQIVND (reference sequence). Trimming cost V 6 bases and J 3 bases, with 15 bases left between them. The CDR3 extends over 14 amino acids. Method: immunoSEQ multiplex PCR; TCRdb's copy keeps in-frame clones and lacks some. The data show over 150,000 clones, 90% to 95% seen once. The data are from a study of control samples from healthy donors and cancer patients. The chain has TRBV19 and TRBJ2-7, with TRBD1 as a possible D gene (6 bases). The sequence came from a woman in her late teens or twenties in good health. The source material was blood. The CDR3: CASSVLKGDYEQYF. For the CDR3, the DNA is TGTGCCAGTAGCGTTTTAAAGGGGGACTACGAGCAGTACTTC.